Presented here are 27 T cell receptor beta chains from one specimen sequenced in a study of tumor-infiltrating lymphocytes in primary liver carcinoma. A primer in the constant region served to generate TCR beta cDNA from approximately 450 ng of total RNA. Libraries of TCR beta came from three nested multiplex PCR rounds with slightly modified ARM-PCR. Rounds one and two of PCR, each of approximately 11 cycles, were primed with TRBV1-TRBV30 forward primers and a C-beta reverse primer. Each CDR3 protein is one row after TCRdb ran MiXCR on the multiplex PCR reads. The table has roughly 120,000 distinct CDR3 sequences, approximately 71% seen once. Co-extraction of RNA and DNA was performed on roughly 20-33 mg of unsorted bulk tissue. Specimen: tumor-adjacent normal liver tissue. These TCRs come from an older woman with primary liver carcinoma and hepatitis B virus infection.

Many counts were recorded for this clonotype. The rearrangement uses TRBV6-2 or TRBV6-3 and TRBJ1-6, with D uncertain. Trimming stripped 6 bases from V and 7 bases from J, with 16 bases between. This CDR3 contains 15 residues. Germline V gene data show CDR1 as MNHEY and CDR2 as SVGEGT. The DNA of the CDR3 is TGTGCCAGCAGCCAATGGACTCAATTGAATTCACCCCTCCACTTT. This codes for CASSQWTQLNSPLHF.

This clonotype was seen many times. This sequence joins TRBV5-1 and TRBJ1-1, with D unclear. The V end was cut by 4 bases, the J end by 0 bases, with 10 bases between. The germline CDR1 and CDR2 sequences are SGHRS and YFSETQ. This CDR3 is built from 14 residues. The CDR3 here is CASSEDVLNTEAFF. The CDR3 DNA sequence: TGCGCCAGCAGCGAGGACGTACTGAACACTGAAGCTTTCTTT.

Concerning this clonotype: The junction and the germline gene differ at one end; a read error may be behind it. The gene calls are TRBV11-3 and TRBJ2-3, with 7 bases fitting TRBD1. This CDR3 region has 14 residues. Germline V lookup: CDR1 SGHNT, CDR2 YENEEA. The CDR3 protein is CANSHRTGTDTHYF. The CDR3 DNA reads as TGTGCCAACAGCCATCGGACAGGCACAGATACCCACTATTTT.

A remark on this clonotype: Since the CDR3 does not end with the conserved phenylalanine or tryptophan, this likely comes from a read error. The chain links TRBV11-2 to TRBJ2-1, with TRBD2 identical over 7 bases. Per the germline V gene, CDR1 is SGHAT and CDR2 is FQNNGV. The CDR3 is 17 amino acids. The CDR3 loop reads CVSSRRLVGGPGDEQFI. CDR3 in DNA: TGTGTCAGCAGCAGGAGACTAGTGGGAGGGCCGGGGGATGAGCAGTTCATC.

This clonotype was found many times. This chain links TRBV21-1 with TRBJ2-1; TRBD2 is the table's D call and was not checked against the DNA. TRBV21-1 is designated a pseudogene. The CDR3 covers 15 residues. CDR3 loop: CATDLAGVSYNEQFF. The CDR3 DNA reads as TGTGCCACCGATCTAGCGGGAGTCTCCTACAATGAGCAGTTCTTC.

This clonotype has ten or more counts. This rearrangement joins TRBV24-1 to TRBJ2-6, with D perhaps being TRBD1 or TRBD2 (5 bases each). This CDR3 comprises 15 residues. Trimming removed 7 bases from V and 6 bases from J, with 15 bases in between. Germline V CDR1 and CDR2: KGHDR, SFDVKD. For the CDR3, the DNA is TGTGCCACCAGCGAGGGAAGGGGCGAGGCCAACGTCCTGACTTTC. It yields the protein CATSEGRGEANVLTF.

By frequency in the sample, this clonotype is medium-sized (0.01 to 0.1%). This sequence joins TRBV11-2 and TRBJ2-3; D is unclear. The CDR3 is 12 residues long. CDR1 SGHAT and CDR2 FQNNGV come from the germline V gene. V shed 5 bases and J shed 2 bases, with 5 bases lying between them. CDR3 in amino acids: CASSPITDTQYF. The CDR3 nucleotides read TGTGCCAGCAGCCCAATCACAGATACGCAGTATTTT.

The chain links TRBV12-1 to TRBJ2-2; the DNA was not compared with TRBD2, the D call given in the table. TRBV12-1 is marked as a pseudogene. CDR3 length: 16 amino acids. The CDR3 sequence: CASIAGWHTNTGGLFF. The DNA of the CDR3 is TGTGCCAGCATCGCGGGGTGGCACACGAACACCGGGGGGCTGTTTTTT.

V is TRBV6-6 and J is TRBJ2-1; D might be TRBD2 (7 bases). From germline, CDR1 is MNHNY and CDR2 SVGAGI (reference sequence). There are 13 residues in the CDR3. Trimming took off 7 bases at V and 9 bases at J, with 16 bases between the two ends. In DNA form, the CDR3 reads TGTGCCAGCACCCATGAGGGGGGGAGTGAGCAGTTCTTC. Protein product: CASTHEGGSEQFF.

Note on this clonotype: A much larger clone lies a single base off, so this may be a read error. In this CDR3 the conserved last residue, phenylalanine or tryptophan, is missing, so a read error is likely. The V gene is TRBV2, the J gene TRBJ2-7, with a tentative D call TRBD1 (5 bases). Trimming removed 4 bases at V and 3 bases at J, with 10 bases between. Germline assignment: CDR1 SNHLY and CDR2 FYNNEI. The length of the CDR3 is 13 residues. This CDR3 reads CASSVTGYYEQYY. CDR3 DNA sequence: TGTGCCAGCAGTGTCACAGGCTACTACGAGCAGTACTAC.

A note on this clonotype: This clone may be a read error of a much larger clone one base away. The gene calls are TRBV7-9 and TRBJ1-2; weak D call: TRBD1 (6 bases). In germline, CDR1 is SEHNR, CDR2 FQNEAQ (reference sequence). The V end lost 4 bases, the J end lost 5 bases, and 23 bases lay between the germline ends. CDR3 length: 17 residues. CDR3 sequence (DNA): TGTGCCAGCAGCTCCGAAGGGGGATTGGGCCGGGTTTATGGCTACACCTTC. Residues: CASSSEGGLGRVYGYTF.

Remarks on this clonotype: The junction shows a germline mismatch at one end, possibly a read error. The rearrangement uses TRBV4-1 and TRBJ2-7; tentative D call: TRBD1 (6 bases). Germline values: CDR1 MGHRA, CDR2 YSYEKL. There are 14 residues in the CDR3. Here the CDR3 DNA reads TGCGCCAGCAGCCAAGGGAACAGGGTAGACGAGCAGTATTTC. Translated, it gives CASSQGNRVDEQYF.

This clonotype has a handful of counts. With a much larger clone just one base away, this may be a read error. The chain carries TRBV6-5 and TRBJ2-6, with D maybe TRBD1 (6 bases). There are 16 residues in the CDR3. Per the germline V gene, CDR1 is MNHEY and CDR2 is SVGAGI. The CDR3 loop reads CASTRAGGTGTNVLTF. CDR3 DNA sequence: TGTGCCAGCACCCGCGCTGGGGGCACTGGGACCAACGTCCTGACTTTC.

Ten or more counts support this clonotype. This rearrangement joins TRBV5-1 to TRBJ2-2, with D possibly being TRBD1 (5 bases). This CDR3 spans 12 amino acids. Germline assignment: CDR1 SGHRS and CDR2 YFSETQ. V was pared by 4 bases and J by 6 bases, with 7 bases between. CDR3 bases: TGCGCCAGCAGCGCCAGGGCCGGGGAGCTGTTTTTT. Translated, it gives CASSARAGELFF. Drawing the rest from reference TRBV5-1 and TRBJ2-2, the complete variable domain is KAGVTQTPRYLIKTRGQQVTLSCSPISGHRSVSWYQQTPGQGLQFLFEYFSETQRNKGNFPGRFSGRQFSNSRSEMNVSTLELGDSALYLCASSARAGELFFGEGSRLTVL.

This clonotype occurred many times. The rearrangement joins TRBV6-1 to TRBJ2-4, with 7 positions matching TRBD2. The V segment lost 6 bases and the J segment 3 bases; nucleotides outside the gene matches: 5. Germline V CDR1 and CDR2: MNHNS, SASEGT. The length of the CDR3 is 14 residues. CDR3 sequence reads: CASRRELDKNIQYF. The CDR3 bases are TGTGCCAGCAGGCGGGAGCTTGACAAAAACATTCAGTACTTC.

Concerning this clonotype: An end of the junction does not agree with germline; a read error may underlie this. The CDR3, as DNA: TGTGCCAGCATCCAAGGGAGGGGGGGCAATCAACCCCAGCATTTT. It encodes CASIQGRGGNQPQHF. The chain links TRBV6-6 to TRBJ1-5, with D maybe TRBD1 (6 bases). Germline V gives CDR1 MNHNY, CDR2 SVGAGI (reference sequence). This CDR3 comprises 15 residues.

CDR3 sequence reads: CSVGGGCRQGALGGYTF. The CDR3 DNA reads TGCAGCGTGGGGGGGGGGTGCCGACAGGGGGCTTTGGGTGGCTACACCTTC. The chain links TRBV29-1 to TRBJ1-2; 10 bases map to TRBD1. J lost 7 bases, V lost 6 bases, and 20 bases had no gene match. The CDR3 is 17 amino acids. Germline CDR1 SQVTM, CDR2 ANQGSEA.

A remark on this clonotype: This likely comes from a read error, as the CDR3 has no conserved phenylalanine or tryptophan at its end. The J gene is TRBJ2-5, the V gene TRBV7-9, with D perhaps assigned TRBD1 or TRBD2 (7 bases each). Germline assignment: CDR1 SEHNR and CDR2 FQNEAQ (reference sequence). The CDR3 spans 14 residues. Trimming cost V 4 bases and J 5 bases, with 14 bases left between them. The CDR3: CASSSRQGGETQYY. The CDR3 nucleotides read TGTGCCAGCAGCTCCAGACAGGGAGGGGAGACCCAGTACTAC.

Points on this clonotype: Since a much larger clone is just one base distant, this may be a read error. The rearrangement links TRBV5-1 to TRBJ2-3; D ambiguous. The CDR3 is 14 amino acids. Germline loops: CDR1 SGHRS, CDR2 YFSETQ. The CDR3 spells CAGSPTVSTDTQYF. The CDR3 bases are TGCGCCGGCAGCCCGACCGTATCCACAGATACGCAGTATTTT.

This clonotype is medium-sized (0.01 to 0.1%) within its sample. The V gene is TRBV11-2, the J gene TRBJ1-3, with D uncertain. The germline V gene has CDR1 SGHAT and CDR2 FQNNGV. This CDR3 is built from 17 residues. Trimming stripped 1 base from V and 0 bases from J, with 13 bases between. CDR3 residues: CASSLAPRTGSGNTIYF. As DNA, the CDR3 is TGTGCCAGCAGCTTAGCTCCTAGGACGGGCTCTGGAAACACCATATATTTT.

Ten or more counts support this clonotype. The CDR3 reads CASSLDVLGDTEAFF. CDR3 nucleotides: TGCGCCAGCAGCTTGGACGTTTTGGGGGACACTGAAGCTTTCTTT. V is TRBV5-1 and J is TRBJ1-1, with D perhaps TRBD1 (5 bases). Germline values: CDR1 SGHRS, CDR2 YFSETQ. V was cut by 0 bases and J by 3 bases, with 12 bases left in between. CDR3 size: 15 residues.

This clonotype was observed many times. The J gene is TRBJ2-3, the V gene TRBV11-2; no firm D call. Germline-derived CDR1 and CDR2 are SGHAT and FQNNGV. Trimming stripped 0 bases from V and 0 bases from J, with 7 bases between. The CDR3 loop spans 15 amino acids. Written as DNA, the CDR3 is TGTGCCAGCAGCTTAGATTCCGTCAGCACAGATACGCAGTATTTT. As protein: CASSLDSVSTDTQYF.

This clonotype appeared a few times. A much more abundant neighbour one base away suggests this may be a read error. V gene TRBV6-1 combines with J gene TRBJ1-2; D might be TRBD1 (6 bases). The V end was cut by 6 bases, the J end by 4 bases, with 15 bases between. CDR1 and CDR2 from the germline V gene are MNHNS and SASEGT. CDR3 length: 14 amino acids. CDR3 nucleotide sequence: TGTGCCAGCAGCCGGGACGGGGGGCCCTATGGCTACACCTTC. Its protein product is CASSRDGGPYGYTF.

Regarding this clonotype: A much larger clonotype is one base distant, so this may be a read error. The chain combines TRBV14 with TRBJ2-7; weak D call: TRBD2 (6 bases). Germline V CDR1 and CDR2: SGHDN, FVKESK. The V gene lost 3 bases and the J gene lost 4 bases, with 16 bases spanning the gap. The CDR3 is made up of 15 amino acids. The DNA of the CDR3 is TGTGCCAGCAGCCAGGCGGCGGGGACTGAGTACGAGCAGTACTTC. Its translation is CASSQAAGTEYEQYF.

This clonotype ranks as medium-sized. CDR3: CASSLWGDSTGELFF. The CDR3 DNA reads TGTGCCAGCAGCTTATGGGGGGATTCGACCGGGGAGCTGTTTTTT. The V and J genes are TRBV11-2 and TRBJ2-2, with a possible D match to TRBD2 (6 bases). The V end lost 2 bases, the J end lost 5 bases, and 12 bases lay between the germline ends. The germline V gene has CDR1 SGHAT and CDR2 FQNNGV. The CDR3 is 15 amino acids.

The gene calls are TRBV5-4 and TRBJ2-3; D is perhaps TRBD1 (5 bases). Germline V CDR1 and CDR2: SGHNT, YYREEE (reference sequence). V was pared by 4 bases and J by 5 bases, with 23 bases between. The CDR3 has 17 amino acids. CDR3 protein: CASSPGARGHFIDTQYF. The CDR3 nucleotides are TGTGCCAGCAGCCCAGGCGCTAGGGGCCATTTCATAGATACGCAGTATTTT.

Comment on this clonotype: A much larger clonotype is one base distant, so this may be a read error. The chain combines TRBV5-1 with TRBJ2-1, with TRBD1 matching 7 bases. This CDR3 comprises 16 residues. The germline gives CDR1 SGHRS, CDR2 YFSETQ. The CDR3 bases are TGCGCCAACAGCTTGCAGGGGGATGATGGCTACAATGAGCAGTTCTTC. This translates into CANSLQGDDGYNEQFF.